The 4 T cell receptor beta chains in this list originate from one sample, sequenced in a study of PD-1 blockade in classical Hodgkin lymphoma. Time point here: cycle 4 day 1 (C4D1), after five to seven weeks of nivolumab. Every one of the patients relapsed after autologous stem cell transplantation (brentuximab vedotin exposure was variable). Isolation of CD4+ T cells from thawed PBMCs was performed by magnetic negative selection. TCRdb keeps only in-frame clones here, not all; method: immunoSEQ multiplex PCR. The table shows some 30,000 clones, with roughly four fifths occurring only once. This specimen was CD4+ T cells from blood, taken before the fourth cycle of nivolumab. These receptors were taken from a human donor with classical Hodgkin lymphoma.

This rearrangement joins TRBV7-2 to TRBJ2-1; 14 nucleotides line up with TRBD2. The CDR3 sequence is 14 residues long. After removal of 5 bases from V and 10 bases from J, the junction contained 4 bases not matched to a gene. From germline, CDR1 is SGHTA and CDR2 FQGNSA. The CDR3 sequence is CASSRGLAGEEQFF. The CDR3 nucleotides are TGTGCCAGCAGCCGGGGACTAGCGGGGGAGGAGCAGTTCTTC.

V gene TRBV10-3 combines with J gene TRBJ1-4; no clear D gene. The germline V gene encodes CDR1 ENHRY and CDR2 SYGVKD. The CDR3 consists of 14 residues. V was cut by 4 bases and J by 3 bases, with 9 bases left in between. The CDR3 coding sequence is TGTGCCATCAGTGGCGCAGACCCTAATGAAAAACTGTTTTTT. Its translation is CAISGADPNEKLFF.

The chain combines TRBV4-3 with TRBJ2-5; no clear D. CDR1 and CDR2 (germline): LGHNA, YSLEER. Between the trimmed V and J ends, which lost 0 bases and 1 base, there was a span of 12 bases. The CDR3 covers 16 residues. This CDR3 reads CASSQDRVRAQETQYF. CDR3 DNA: TGCGCCAGCAGCCAAGATCGAGTAAGGGCCCAAGAGACCCAGTACTTC.

The chain employs TRBV18 and TRBJ2-3, with TRBD2 matching over 11 bases. V was pared by 2 bases and J by 4 bases, with 5 bases of the junction left unmatched. This CDR3 is 16 amino acids long. Germline V CDR1 and CDR2: KGHSH, LQKENI. CDR3 sequence: CASSPDGLAGPDTQYF. DNA for the CDR3: TGTGCCAGCTCACCAGACGGACTAGCGGGTCCAGATACGCAGTATTTT.